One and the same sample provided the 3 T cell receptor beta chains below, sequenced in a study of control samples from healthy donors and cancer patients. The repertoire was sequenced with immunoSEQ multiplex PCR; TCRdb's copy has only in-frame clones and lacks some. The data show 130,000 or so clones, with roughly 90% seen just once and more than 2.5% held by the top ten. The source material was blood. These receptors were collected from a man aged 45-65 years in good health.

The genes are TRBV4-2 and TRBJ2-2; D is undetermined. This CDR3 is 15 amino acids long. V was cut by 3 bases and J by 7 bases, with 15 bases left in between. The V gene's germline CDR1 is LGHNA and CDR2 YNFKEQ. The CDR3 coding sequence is TGTGCCAGCAGCCAGCCGGACGTTCTGTACGGGGAGCTGTTTTTT. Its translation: CASSQPDVLYGELFF.

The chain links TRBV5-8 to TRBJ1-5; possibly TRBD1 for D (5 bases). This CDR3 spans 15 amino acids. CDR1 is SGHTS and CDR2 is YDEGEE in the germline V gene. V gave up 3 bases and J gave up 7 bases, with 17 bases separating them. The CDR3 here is CASSWGWQGGQPQHF. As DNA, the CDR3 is TGTGCCAGCAGCTGGGGATGGCAGGGAGGCCAGCCCCAGCATTTT.

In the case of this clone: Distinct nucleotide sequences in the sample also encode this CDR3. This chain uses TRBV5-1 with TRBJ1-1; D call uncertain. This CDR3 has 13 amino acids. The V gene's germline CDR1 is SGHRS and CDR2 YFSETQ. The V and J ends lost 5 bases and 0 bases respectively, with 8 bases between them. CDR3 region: CASSLELNTEAFF. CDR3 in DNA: TGCGCCAGCAGTCTGGAGTTGAACACTGAAGCTTTCTTT.